This T cell receptor beta chain was obtained from a study of cytomegalovirus exposure and HLA in healthy donors. For the study at large: Earlier, almost 120 million unique TCR beta sequences were recovered from approximately 180 million T cells by an analysis. Study observations and caveats: The dataset shows that most TCR sequences were rare, while some public TCRs occurred in many donors. TCR beta sequences numbering roughly 18,000 were associated with HLA alleles at 0.05 false discovery rate in a later analysis.

With respect to this clone: Its specificity is not known.

The primer mix had 60 Vbeta and 13 Jbeta primers. Sequencing used immunoSEQ multiplex PCR; TCRdb keeps in-frame clones, though not all of them. The top ten clones hold 8% to 9% of a sample with some 98,000 clones, around 76% of them seen once. Healthy bone marrow donors made up the donor group. Input material: PBMCs. This sequence originates from a human donor in good health.

In nucleotides, the CDR3 is TGTGCCAGCAGCTCCTACAGATCCCGCGCACGAGATACGCAGTATTTT. Translating it yields CASSSYRSRARDTQYF. The chain employs TRBV5-4 and TRBJ2-3; D is unresolved. Per germline, CDR1 SGHNT and CDR2 YYREEE (reference sequence). The CDR3 is 16 residues long. V dropped 3 bases and J dropped 5 bases, with 19 bases sitting between them.